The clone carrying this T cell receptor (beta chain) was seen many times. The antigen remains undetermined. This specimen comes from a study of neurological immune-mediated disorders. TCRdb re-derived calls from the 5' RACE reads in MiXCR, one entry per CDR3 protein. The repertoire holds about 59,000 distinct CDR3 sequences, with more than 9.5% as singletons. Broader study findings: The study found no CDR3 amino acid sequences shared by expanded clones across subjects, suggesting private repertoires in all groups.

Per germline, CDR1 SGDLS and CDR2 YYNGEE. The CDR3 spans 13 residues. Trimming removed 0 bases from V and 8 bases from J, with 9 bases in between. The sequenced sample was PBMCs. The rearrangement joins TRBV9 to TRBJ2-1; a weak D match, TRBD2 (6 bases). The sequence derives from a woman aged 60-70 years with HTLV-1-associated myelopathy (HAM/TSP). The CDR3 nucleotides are TGTGCCAGCAGCGTAGTAGGAGGGCATGAGCAGTTCTTC. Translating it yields CASSVVGGHEQFF.